The 14 T cell receptor beta chains reported below all come from one sample, sequenced in a study of technical replicates of blood from a few donors. The assay was immunoSEQ multiplex PCR, and TCRdb's table has in-frame clones only and misses some. The sample includes about 66,000 clones, under 98% of them seen just once. Sample: T cells isolated from PBMCs. The receptors shown here come from a human donor in good health.

The chain employs TRBV6-5 and TRBJ1-2; TRBD1 agrees at 7 bases. The CDR3 consists of 13 residues. Trimming cost V 2 bases and J 6 bases; bases outside gene matches: 3. The germline V gene encodes CDR1 MNHEY and CDR2 SVGAGI. The DNA for the CDR3 is TGTGCCAGCAGTTACAGACAGGGCGATGGCTACACCTTC. This translates into CASSYRQGDGYTF.

J is TRBJ1-5 and V is TRBV6-5, with 8 nucleotides matching TRBD1. CDR3 size: 14 residues. V gave up 2 bases and J gave up 5 bases; unmatched junction bases: 2. Per the germline V gene, CDR1 is MNHEY and CDR2 is SVGAGI. The DNA of the CDR3 is TGTGCCAGCAGTTACAGGACAGGGCATCAGCCCCAGCATTTT. The encoded protein is CASSYRTGHQPQHF.

The chain uses TRBV7-3 and TRBJ2-6; D is unresolved. Trimming removed 1 base at V and 0 bases at J, with 7 bases between. The CDR3 has 16 residues. CDR1 and CDR2 from the germline V gene are SGHTA and FQGTGA. The CDR3 nucleotides read TGTGCCAGCAGCTTAATCGGTGGCTCTGGGGCCAACGTCCTGACTTTC. Amino acid sequence: CASSLIGGSGANVLTF.

This clone appeared a single time. V gene TRBV6-1 combines with J gene TRBJ2-7, with 7 bases matching TRBD1. The J segment lost 6 bases and the V segment lost 6 bases, leaving 14 bases of the junction unmatched. The germline V gene encodes CDR1 MNHNS and CDR2 SASEGT. This CDR3 is 15 amino acids long. CDR3 in DNA: TGTGCCAGCAGCCTGGACAGGACGTCCTCCCTCGAGCAGTACTTC. It specifies CASSLDRTSSLEQYF.

A few counts support this clone. The chain carries TRBV30 and TRBJ1-1, with D tentatively TRBD1 (5 bases). Germline lookup yields CDR1 GTSNPN and CDR2 SVGIG (reference sequence). This CDR3 contains 13 residues. V lost 3 bases and J lost 8, with 16 bases in between. CDR3 amino acids: CAWSHSGGAEAFF. The CDR3 DNA reads TGTGCCTGGAGCCACTCTGGCGGGGCAGAAGCTTTCTTT.

The V and J genes are TRBV7-2 and TRBJ2-4; D gene ambiguous. Germline CDR1 is SGHTA and CDR2 is FQGNSA. The CDR3 length is 13 residues. V shed 3 bases and J shed 8 bases, with 11 bases lying between them. The CDR3 coding sequence is TGTGCCAGCAGCTTTCTCTCCCCGGACATTCAGTACTTC. It specifies CASSFLSPDIQYF.

This chain joins TRBV11-2 and TRBJ2-5; 9 nucleotides agree with TRBD2. The trim removed 5 bases at V and 6 bases at J, leaving 10 bases unmatched. The CDR3 totals 15 residues. Germline loops: CDR1 SGHAT, CDR2 FQNNGV. DNA of the CDR3: TGTGCCAGCAGCGTTCCGGGACTAGCAGTACAGACCCAGTACTTC. Protein product: CASSVPGLAVQTQYF.

J is TRBJ1-2 and V is TRBV20-1; weak D call: TRBD1 (6 bases). Germline loops: CDR1 DFQATT, CDR2 SNEGSKA (reference sequence). V lost 3 bases to trimming and J lost 6 bases, with 8 bases between them. CDR3 length equals 11 residues. CDR3 in amino acids: CSASTGNGYTF. The DNA for the CDR3 is TGCAGTGCTAGTACAGGGAATGGCTACACCTTC.

This clone was observed a single time. The chain joins TRBV25-1 to TRBJ2-5, with D possibly being TRBD2 (5 bases). Trimming pared 8 bases from V and 4 bases from J, leaving 14 bases between. The CDR3 extends over 13 amino acids. Germline CDR1 MGHDK, CDR2 SYGVNS. The CDR3 nucleotides are TGTGCCAGCGAACTAGAATGCCGAGAGACCCAGTACTTC. Its protein product is CASELECRETQYF.

The CDR3 is CASSAWTGRNTEAFF. DNA for the CDR3: TGTGCCAGCAGTGCCTGGACAGGACGGAACACTGAAGCTTTCTTT. The chain uses TRBV6-1 and TRBJ1-1, with TRBD1 matching over 7 bases. V shed 4 bases, J shed 1 base, and the junction held 6 bases outside the gene matches. This CDR3 is 15 amino acids long. Germline V gene lookup returns CDR1 MNHNS and CDR2 SASEGT.

V and J are TRBV5-6 and TRBJ2-3; 11 bases match TRBD1. The J segment lost 5 bases and the V segment lost 4 bases, leaving 6 bases of the junction unmatched. The CDR3 sequence is 15 residues long. Germline assignment: CDR1 SGHDT and CDR2 YYEEEE. The CDR3 region is CASSPDRGQGDTQYF. CDR3 in DNA: TGTGCCAGCAGCCCGGACAGGGGGCAGGGAGATACGCAGTATTTT.

The chain joins TRBV6-5 to TRBJ1-4; D is unresolved. Germline CDR1 MNHEY, CDR2 SVGAGI. This CDR3 has 14 amino acids. Trimming shortened V by 5 bases and J by 0 bases, and 7 bases separated the two germline ends. The CDR3 region has the DNA TGTGCCAGCAGTGAACGGGCAACTAATGAAAAACTGTTTTTT. Its protein is CASSERATNEKLFF.

V usage is TRBV6-5 and J usage is TRBJ2-7, with a possible D match to TRBD2 (6 bases). Germline assignment: CDR1 MNHEY and CDR2 SVGAGI. The CDR3 is made up of 14 amino acids. V was pared by 6 bases and J by 0 bases, with 12 bases between. CDR3 sequence: CASSISGSSYEQYF. The CDR3, as DNA: TGTGCCAGCAGCATTAGCGGCAGCTCCTACGAGCAGTACTTC.

This chain uses TRBV11-2 with TRBJ2-7; perhaps TRBD1 as D (6 bases). Germline CDR1 and CDR2: SGHAT and FQNNGV. CDR3 length: 14 amino acids. V was shortened by 1 base and J by 2 bases, with 9 bases between the two germline ends. CDR3 sequence: CASSLGTVPYEQYF. The DNA of the CDR3 is TGTGCCAGCAGCTTAGGGACAGTCCCCTACGAGCAGTACTTC.